These T cell receptor beta chains were read from a single sample in a study of human T cells and chemical hapten exposure. TCRdb fed the RACE reads into MiXCR, producing one record per CDR3 protein. The sample includes some 200,000 distinct CDR3 sequences, under 35% of them seen just once. The sequences come from whole blood, collected in connection with sensitization to the hapten diphenylcyclopropenone (DPC). The receptor set was obtained from a young woman with alopecia areata. Some clones in this sample may be carry-over from other donors' samples. Both conserved end residues are part of each CDR3. D genes are given only for firm matches. For some rows the clone size is stated as once, few or many, or as a class when expanded; others skip it.

>TRBJ1-3|15|-|TRBV7-2|TRBD1
CASSPSTDRGYTIYF
TGTGCCAGCAGCCCCAGTACGGACAGGGGATACACCATATATTTT
>TRBJ1-3|14|few|TRBV20-1|TRBD1
CSATDRGPGNTIYF
TGCAGTGCTACCGACAGGGGCCCTGGAAACACCATATATTTT
>TRBJ2-5|17|-|TRBV25-1|TRBD2
CASSELGTSGAGETQYF
TGTGCCAGCAGTGAATTGGGGACTAGCGGGGCAGGAGAGACCCAGTACTTC
>TRBJ2-6|14|many|TRBV7-2|-
CASSLQGGANVLTF
TGTGCCAGCAGCTTACAGGGTGGGGCCAACGTCCTGACTTTC
>TRBJ1-1|17|few|TRBV18|-
CASSPLEVPHLNTEAFF
TGTGCCAGCTCACCATTAGAGGTCCCTCACCTGAACACTGAAGCTTTCTTT
>TRBJ1-2|12|few|TRBV28|-
CASSDSYAGYTF
TGTGCCAGCAGCGACAGTTATGCTGGCTACACCTTC
>TRBJ2-1|14|few|TRBV20-1|-
CSATVLFSYNEQFF
TGCAGTGCTACGGTTTTATTCTCCTACAATGAGCAGTTCTTC
>TRBJ2-3|14|few|TRBV28|-
CASSLMGGLDTQYF
TGTGCCAGCAGTTTAATGGGGGGGCTAGATACGCAGTATTTT
>TRBJ1-5|15|few|TRBV6-1|TRBD1
CASSAAGGIGQPQHF
TGTGCCAGCAGTGCCGCAGGGGGGATTGGGCAGCCCCAGCATTTT
>TRBJ2-5|16|-|TRBV19|TRBD1
CASSIGTDRAAGTQYF
TGTGCCAGTAGTATAGGTACAGACAGGGCCGCGGGGACCCAGTACTTC
>TRBJ2-7|14|-|TRBV9|-
CASSSRQSSYEQYF
TGTGCCAGCAGCTCTCGACAGAGCTCCTACGAGCAGTACTTC
>TRBJ2-7|12|-|TRBV7-6|-
CASSLGQDEQYF
TGTGCCAGCAGCTTAGGACAGGACGAGCAGTACTTC
>TRBJ2-3|12|few|TRBV28|-
CASSLWRRGQYF
TGTGCCAGCAGTTTATGGCGACGTGGGCAGTATTTT
>TRBJ2-1|13|few|TRBV24-1|-
CATSDLTSGEQFF
TGTGCCACCAGTGATCTCACCTCCGGTGAGCAGTTCTTC
>TRBJ1-2|13|few|TRBV6-2/TRBV6-3|-
CASSQSDNYGYTF
TGTGCCAGCAGCCAGAGCGACAACTATGGCTACACCTTC
>TRBJ1-1|15|-|TRBV7-6|-
CASSSIQGFNTEAFF
TGTGCCAGCAGCTCGATACAGGGTTTTAACACTGAAGCTTTCTTT
>TRBJ1-5|13|-|TRBV12-3/TRBV12-4|-
CASTRDLNQPQHF
TGTGCCAGCACCCGGGACCTGAATCAGCCCCAGCATTTT
>TRBJ1-1|14|-|TRBV7-9|-
CASSKDGLNTEAFF
TGTGCCAGCAGCAAAGACGGCTTGAACACTGAAGCTTTCTTT
>TRBJ2-3|14|-|TRBV15|TRBD1
CATRRDRTGDTQYF
TGTGCCACACGTCGGGACAGGACAGGGGATACGCAGTATTTT
>TRBJ1-2|14|-|TRBV29-1|-
CSVEDGQPYYGYTF
TGCAGCGTTGAAGATGGACAGCCCTACTATGGCTACACCTTC
>TRBJ2-7|15|-|TRBV28|-
CASSPRGMSSYEQYF
TGTGCCAGCAGCCCCCGCGGTATGAGCTCCTACGAGCAGTACTTC
>TRBJ2-2|15|-|TRBV7-6|-
CASSPTRHNTGELFF
TGTGCCAGCAGCCCGACACGACACAACACCGGGGAGCTGTTTTTT
>TRBJ2-1|13|-|TRBV20-1|-
CSARGPADNEQFF
TGCAGTGCCCGGGGTCCGGCGGACAATGAGCAGTTCTTC
>TRBJ2-7|16|-|TRBV25-1|TRBD2
CASSPFSGGLYYEQYF
TGTGCCAGCAGTCCTTTTAGCGGGGGGTTATACTACGAGCAGTACTTC
>TRBJ1-1|14|-|TRBV4-2|TRBD1
CASSQERAQGWAFF
TGTGCCAGCAGCCAAGAGAGGGCACAGGGGTGGGCTTTCTTT
>TRBJ2-2|13|-|TRBV30|-
CAWRLQGAGELFF
TGTGCCTGGAGGTTACAGGGAGCCGGGGAGCTGTTTTTT
>TRBJ2-2|14|few|TRBV5-4|TRBD1
CASSLQGAGGELFF
TGTGCCAGCAGCTTGCAGGGGGCCGGCGGGGAGCTGTTTTTT
>TRBJ1-1|15|few|TRBV5-1|TRBD1
CASSSGGDVYTEAFF
TGCGCCAGCAGCTCAGGGGGCGATGTGTACACTGAAGCTTTCTTT
>TRBJ2-3|13|-|TRBV29-1|-
CSVGDGPTDTQYF
TGCAGCGTTGGGGACGGACCCACAGATACGCAGTATTTT
>TRBJ1-2|16|few|TRBV9|TRBD1
CASTSSGTDFNYGYTF
TGTGCCAGCACCTCCTCCGGGACAGACTTTAACTATGGCTACACCTTC
>TRBJ2-1|16|few|TRBV28|-
CASSQAAGPKHDEQFF
TGTGCCAGCAGTCAGGCTGCGGGACCCAAACACGATGAGCAGTTCTTC
>TRBJ2-7|13|-|TRBV6-1|-
CASSVGVTYEQYF
TGTGCCAGCAGTGTGGGCGTAACCTACGAGCAGTACTTC
>TRBJ2-2|13|-|TRBV28|-
CASTQPNTGELFF
TGTGCCAGCACCCAACCCAACACCGGGGAGCTGTTTTTT
>TRBJ1-2|13|few|TRBV29-1|-
CSVHDQGYYGYTF
TGCAGCGTCCACGATCAGGGCTACTATGGCTACACCTTC
>TRBJ1-5|13|-|TRBV30|TRBD1
CAWAGTGGQPQHF
TGTGCCTGGGCCGGGACAGGGGGCCAGCCCCAGCATTTT
>TRBJ2-1|12|-|TRBV10-3|-
CAISAALGEQFF
TGTGCCATCAGTGCAGCTTTAGGGGAGCAGTTCTTC
>TRBJ2-2|16|-|TRBV20-1|-
CSARDWRTTNTGELFF
TGCAGTGCTAGAGATTGGAGGACGACGAACACCGGGGAGCTGTTTTTT
>TRBJ2-4|15|-|TRBV20-1|-
CSARAPTGRKNIQYF
TGCAGTGCTAGAGCCCCCACAGGGCGCAAAAACATTCAGTACTTC
>TRBJ1-5|17|few|TRBV6-6|-
CASSYSRQGYSNQPQHF
TGTGCCAGCAGTTACTCTAGGCAGGGTTATAGCAATCAGCCCCAGCATTTT
>TRBJ2-5|13|-|TRBV2|TRBD2
CASKLALQETQYF
TGTGCCAGCAAACTAGCGCTACAAGAGACCCAGTACTTC
>TRBJ1-2|14|-|TRBV7-9|-
CASSLGTEPYGYTF
TGTGCCAGCAGCTTAGGGACAGAGCCCTATGGCTACACCTTC
>TRBJ1-4|14|-|TRBV10-2|TRBD1
CASRATGRNEKLFF
TGCGCCAGCAGGGCGACAGGGCGTAATGAAAAACTGTTTTTT
>TRBJ2-1|13|few|TRBV2|TRBD1
CASKQGIENEQFF
TGTGCCAGCAAACAGGGGATTGAAAATGAGCAGTTCTTC
>TRBJ2-3|16|few|TRBV27|TRBD2
CASSLGSSGRADTQYF
TGTGCCAGCAGTTTAGGATCTAGCGGGCGGGCAGATACGCAGTATTTT
>TRBJ2-1|12|many|TRBV24-1|-
CATSDFNNEQFF
TGTGCCACCAGTGATTTTAACAATGAGCAGTTCTTC
>TRBJ1-2|13|-|TRBV5-1|-
CASSSDLNYGYTF
TGCGCCAGCAGCTCGGACCTAAACTATGGCTACACCTTC
>TRBJ2-3|14|few|TRBV28|-
CASSLVRATDTQYF
TGTGCCAGCAGTTTAGTGAGGGCCACAGATACGCAGTATTTT
>TRBJ1-5|15|-|TRBV2|-
CASSDRSGESQPQHF
TGTGCCAGCAGCGATAGGTCAGGGGAGTCTCAGCCCCAGCATTTT
>TRBJ2-7|13|-|TRBV28|-
CATAQGQVGEQYF
TGTGCCACCGCTCAGGGGCAGGTGGGGGAGCAGTACTTC